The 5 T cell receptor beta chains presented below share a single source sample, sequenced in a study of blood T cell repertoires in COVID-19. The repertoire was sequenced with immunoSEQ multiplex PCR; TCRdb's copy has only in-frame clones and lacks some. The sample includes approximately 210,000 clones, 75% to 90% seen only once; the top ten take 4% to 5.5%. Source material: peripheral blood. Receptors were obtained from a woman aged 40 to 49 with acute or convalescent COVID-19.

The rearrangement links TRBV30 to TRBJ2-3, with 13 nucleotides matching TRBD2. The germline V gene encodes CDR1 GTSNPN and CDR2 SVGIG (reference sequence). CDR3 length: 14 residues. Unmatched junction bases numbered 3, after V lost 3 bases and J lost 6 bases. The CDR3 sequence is CAWRGLAGVDTQYF. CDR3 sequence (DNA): TGTGCCTGGAGAGGACTAGCGGGGGTGGATACGCAGTATTTT. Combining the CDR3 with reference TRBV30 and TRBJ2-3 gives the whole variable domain SQTIHQWPATLVQPVGSPLSLECTVEGTSNPNLYWYRQAAGRGLQLLFYSVGIGQISSEVPQNLSASRPQDRQFILSSKKLLLSDSGFYLCAWRGLAGVDTQYFGPGTRLTVL.

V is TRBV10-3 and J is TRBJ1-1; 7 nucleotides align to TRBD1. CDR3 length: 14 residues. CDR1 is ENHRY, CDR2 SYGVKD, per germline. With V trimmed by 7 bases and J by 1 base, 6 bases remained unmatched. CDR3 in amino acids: CAITQGVGNTEAFF. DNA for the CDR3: TGTGCCATCACCCAGGGGGTCGGGAACACTGAAGCTTTCTTT.

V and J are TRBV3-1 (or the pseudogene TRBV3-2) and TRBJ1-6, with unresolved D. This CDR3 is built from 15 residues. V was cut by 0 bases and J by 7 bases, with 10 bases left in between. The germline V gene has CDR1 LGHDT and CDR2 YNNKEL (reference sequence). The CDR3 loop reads CASSQEGALNSPLHF. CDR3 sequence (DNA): TGTGCCAGCAGCCAAGAAGGAGCCTTGAATTCACCCCTCCACTTT.

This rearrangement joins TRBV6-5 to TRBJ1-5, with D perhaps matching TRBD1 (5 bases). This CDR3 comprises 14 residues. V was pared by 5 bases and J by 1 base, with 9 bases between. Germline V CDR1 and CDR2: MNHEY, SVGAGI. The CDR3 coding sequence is TGTGCCAGCAGTACAGGCGCAAGCAATCAGCCCCAGCATTTT. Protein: CASSTGASNQPQHF.

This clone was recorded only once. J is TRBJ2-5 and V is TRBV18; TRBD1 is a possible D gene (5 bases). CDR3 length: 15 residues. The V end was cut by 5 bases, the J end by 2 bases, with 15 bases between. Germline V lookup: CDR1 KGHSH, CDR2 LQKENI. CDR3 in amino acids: CASSTDRLIQETQYF. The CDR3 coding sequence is TGTGCCAGCTCAACTGACAGACTGATTCAAGAGACCCAGTACTTC.